This T cell receptor (beta chain) was identified in a study of cytomegalovirus exposure and HLA in healthy donors. In the case of this clone: Its antigen is unidentified.

The study ran its PCR with 60 Vbeta and 13 Jbeta primers. TCRdb's table, derived via immunoSEQ multiplex PCR, lists solely in-frame clones and lacks some. Of some 160,000 clones listed, around 82% are singletons. Study conclusions and caveats: An analysis done earlier found most TCR beta V segments productive about 87% or about 30% of the time.

Each donor was nominally healthy when sampled (though unrecorded immune exposures were likely). The CDR3 loop spans 14 amino acids. V lost 6 bases and J lost 1, with 12 bases in between. Germline values: CDR1 MNHNS, CDR2 SASEGT. This sequence originates from a man in his forties in good health and CMV-seronegative. V is TRBV6-1 and J is TRBJ1-1, with D uncertain. Sequences were obtained from PBMCs. The CDR3 DNA is TGTGCCAGCAGCGTATCTCCCCCGAACACTGAAGCTTTCTTT. The encoded protein is CASSVSPPNTEAFF.